This entry concerns a single T cell receptor (beta chain). Its antigen remains unidentified. In this CDR3 the conserved last residue, phenylalanine or tryptophan, is missing, so a read error is likely. The length of the CDR3 is 13 residues. The germline V gene has CDR1 SQVTM and CDR2 ANQGSEA. The V and J ends lost 5 bases and 8 bases respectively, with 18 bases between them. These data come from a study of cytomegalovirus exposure and HLA in healthy donors. General observations from the study: Productive rates of about 87% or about 30% were seen for most TCR beta V segments in an earlier analysis. V segments that were indistinguishable, TRBV6-2 and TRBV6-3 among them, were omitted from analysis.

Amplification used 60 Vbeta primers and 13 Jbeta primers. Sequencing used immunoSEQ multiplex PCR; TCRdb keeps in-frame clones, though not all of them. The sample has about 52,000 clones, approximately 77% seen once; the top ten hold less than 9.5%. The rearrangement uses TRBV29-1 and TRBJ1-1, with a possible D match to TRBD1 (5 bases). Sequencing input: PBMCs. This receptor was identified in a woman between 50 and 59 years old in good health and CMV-seronegative. The CDR3 sequence: CSVNQGRGSEAFV. The CDR3 nucleotides are TGCAGCGTTAATCAGGGAAGGGGAAGCGAAGCTTTCGTT.